This TCR beta chain was obtained from a study of blood T cells in healthy people across ages. This clonotype showed up just a few times. Its antigen is unidentified. Study outcomes and limitations: Older individuals had lower TCR beta diversity per million T cells (the decline was roughly linear).

Between the trimmed V and J ends, which lost 4 bases and 5 bases, there was a span of 14 bases. The CDR3 has 14 amino acids. Germline values: CDR1 LNHDA, CDR2 SQIVND (reference sequence). A second PCR, run for roughly 7 to 11 cycles, used a sample-barcoded 5' primer plus a J-beta primer mix. Every sample produced at least 2.5 million CDR3-containing paired-end reads. MiXCR was run by TCRdb on the 5' RACE reads, yielding one entry per CDR3 protein. The table records about 780,000 distinct CDR3 sequences, more than 35% of them present only once. The sample consisted of blood. This TCR derives from a man older than 75 in good health. The chain recombines TRBV19 with TRBJ2-5; maybe TRBD1 (5 bases). Here the CDR3 DNA reads TGTGCCAGTAGTACAGGGAATAGGCAGGAGACCCAGTACTTC. Protein: CASSTGNRQETQYF.